The T cell receptor beta chain under discussion was sequenced for a study of cytomegalovirus exposure and HLA in healthy donors. Primers included in the PCR were 60 Vbeta and 13 Jbeta primers. The protocol was immunoSEQ multiplex PCR, while the TCRdb copy is restricted to in-frame clones and leaves out a portion. The sample lists approximately 130,000 clones, approximately 85% occurring once. Trimming at V came to 0 bases and at J to 2 bases, leaving 1 base not matched to a gene. The CDR3 consists of 14 residues. Germline V CDR1 and CDR2: SGHRS, YFSETQ. With regard to this clone: The same CDR3 also results from other DNA sequences found in this sample.

The sequencing input was PBMCs. This clonotype was sampled from a woman aged 25 to 39 in good health and CMV-seropositive. The chain links TRBV5-1 to TRBJ2-5, with 7 bases matching TRBD1. The CDR3 nucleotides are TGCGCCAGCAGCTTGGACAGGGGTCAAGAGACCCAGTACTTC. The encoded protein is CASSLDRGQETQYF.